This T cell receptor beta chain was sequenced for a study of shared clonotypes between healthy human individuals (dated by TCRdb to the early 2020s). Regarding the study in general: The cohort included three men and a couple of women between 18 and 49 years of age. For each donor, CD4 naive and CD4 memory were each given three plates, CD8 naive was given two plates, and CD8 memory was given one plate. The study deeply sequenced blood TCR repertoires of five healthy adults to estimate repertoire size and the extent of clonotype sharing between individuals. To increase sequencing depth and limit assay-specific biases, different laboratories used diverse techniques to prepare libraries and sequence TCR repertoires. Each donor's leukapheresis produced roughly between roughly 0.85 and 9.5 billion PBMCs. Here is what the overall study found, with its caveats: Only blood was sampled, and tissue TCR repertoires likely differ from those in blood. Pairwise subsampling indicated that sequencing depth was expected to affect the degree of clonotype sharing among donors. Rarefaction of sorted-subset datasets indicated incomplete sequencing despite the large sequencing depth. Clonotypes shared by all four sorted-subset donors showed higher generation probabilities than non-shared clonotypes. Sharing across a few donors was observed for about 5% of naive CD4, around 3.5% of naive CD8, 2% to 2.5% of memory CD4, and about 0.4% of memory CD8 clonotypes. Because the study included only a small number of donors, the genetic and exposure-history diversity represented was limited. Larger estimated clonotype richness was generally found for naive subsets than for memory subsets.

As regards this clone: The specificity of this receptor is unknown. No much larger clone exists at a distance of one base, and base qualities are not known.

Donors were healthy HIV-negative adults with no recently reported acute infections or vaccinations. All donors were Caucasian adults living in Nashville, Tennessee, USA. CD4+ T cells were enriched through magnetic negative selection, after which naive cells were positively selected on CD45RA and the remaining negative fraction served as the memory subset. After blood collection by leukapheresis, PBMCs were isolated using Ficoll-Histopaque density gradient centrifugation and then cryopreserved in the vapor phase of liquid nitrogen. Analytical flow cytometry was used to check the purity and quantity of each magnetically sorted T cell population. Genomic DNA was isolated from each sorted fraction and quantified by UV absorbance on a Nanodrop 2000c. The germline V gene (reference sequence) yields SEHNR for CDR1 and FQNEAQ for CDR2. The CDR3 numbers 11 residues from cysteine through phenylalanine. Here the CDR3 DNA is all that survives: 33 bases in frame from base 1. V is cut by 3 bases and J by 8 bases, and the space between the germline ends is 5 bases.

TCR CDR3 regions were amplified from genomic DNA by multiplex PCR using the deep immunoSEQ assay. Extracted genomic DNA from each cell subset was distributed evenly across all wells of several immunoSEQ 96-well plates, and each plate was treated as a replicate. For sorted subsets, around 200 ng genomic DNA, equal to 25,000 to 35,000 T cell genomes, was loaded into each replicate PCR. Purified libraries were quantified with a Qubit 3.0 fluorometer, sized on a Bioanalyzer 2100, and re-quantified with the KAPA Library Quantification kit. A separate single-read 150-cycle Illumina NextSeq 550 flow cell was used to sequence each immunoSEQ 96-well plate. The authors' pipeline ran thus. The immunoSEQ output contained only junctional sequences without quality scores, so filtering could not match that applied to full-length reads. Sequences were annotated with PyIR, a Python wrapper for IgBLAST v1.9, using IMGT germline references to assign V/J genes and CDR3. Any read was removed if the V/J assignment was weak (E-value above 1e-6), the CDR3 was missing, or the read contained stop codons, out-of-frame junctions, or ambiguous translated residues. V3J clonotypes were defined as sequences sharing an identical inferred V gene, J gene, and CDR3 amino acid sequence. To compute the percentage overlap between repertoires, the number of shared unique clonotypes was divided by the size of the smaller repertoire. Repertoire richness was assessed with RTK rarefaction, the Chao1 estimator, and Recon v2.1 estimates of unobserved clonotypes. For all TCRbeta clonotypes obtained by the gDNA method from several donors, generation probabilities were computed with OLGA. The immuneACCESS repertoire file appears here via TCRdb, limited to in-frame rearrangements. These files lack a portion of the clones; in checked studies, under half of the deficit traces to unresolved V genes, and the cause of the others is not known. That table furnishes V, J and clone size, whereas the DNA furnished D and trimming. The sample profile shows 2 million to 2.5 million clones; under 95% of them were found once. Jointly, the top ten make up more than 0.35% of the sample.

The sequence was collected from a man younger than 35 in good health. Some clones in this sample may be carry-over from other donors' samples. Sample: naive CD4+ T cells from PBMCs. The cell subset or site label on this specimen signifies: CD45RA+ positively selected. The chain was built from TRBV7-9 and TRBJ2-1, with the D gene call left open. This receptor carries the CDR3 CASSFSYEQFF. The sequenced DNA: TGTGCCAGCAGCTTCAGCTATGAGCAGTTCTTC. The CDR3 plus the reference TRBV7-9 and TRBJ2-1 genes for the other parts give the full variable domain: DTGVSQNPRHKITKRGQNVTFRCDPISEHNRLYWYRQTLGQGPEFLTYFQNEAQLEKSRLLSDRFSAERPKGSFSTLEIQRTEQGDSAMYLCASSFSYEQFFGPGTRLTVL.